Listed here are 9 T cell receptor beta chains from one sample, sequenced in a study of T cell repertoires in cytomegalovirus infection. Each CDR3 protein is one row after TCRdb ran MiXCR on the reads. The sample shows around 270,000 distinct CDR3 sequences, roughly 9.1% of them seen only once. Material: PBMCs. The receptors originated from a human donor in good health (CMV status not recorded). Some clones in this sample may be carry-over from other donors' samples.

This clonotype has at least ten counts. This sequence joins TRBV7-6 and TRBJ1-1, with TRBD1 identical over 12 bases. V shed 4 bases, J shed 5 bases, and the junction held 5 bases outside the gene matches. Germline assignment: CDR1 SGHVS and CDR2 FNYEAQ. CDR3 length: 15 amino acids. The CDR3 DNA sequence: TGTGCCAGCAGCTCGGGACAGGGGGCCTATACTGAAGCTTTCTTT. Translation: CASSSGQGAYTEAFF.

This clonotype has at least ten counts. This chain links TRBV6-2 or TRBV6-3 with TRBJ1-1; D is ambiguous. This CDR3 is 14 amino acids long. Trimming stripped 3 bases from V and 2 bases from J, with 10 bases between. The germline gives CDR1 MNHEY, CDR2 SVGEGT. DNA for the CDR3: TGTGCCAGCAGTTATCGTGGCACAAACACTGAAGCTTTCTTT. This codes for CASSYRGTNTEAFF.

This clonotype was detected a few times. This rearrangement joins TRBV7-2 to TRBJ1-5; no clear D gene. V dropped 3 bases and J dropped 1 base, with 7 bases sitting between them. CDR1 and CDR2 (germline): SGHTA, FQGNSA. The CDR3 covers 14 residues. The CDR3 nucleotides read TGTGCCAGCAGCTTCGACCTGAGCAATCAGCCCCAGCATTTT. Protein product: CASSFDLSNQPQHF. Filled out from reference TRBV7-2 and TRBJ1-5, the complete variable domain reads GAGVSQSPSNKVTEKGKDVELRCDPISGHTALYWYRQSLGQGLEFLIYFQGNSAPDKSGLPSDRFSAERTGGSVSTLTIQRTQQEDSAVYLCASSFDLSNQPQHFGDGTRLSIL.

This clonotype was seen repeatedly, ten times or more. The rearrangement joins TRBV7-2 to TRBJ1-5; perhaps TRBD1 as D (5 bases). V was trimmed by 8 bases and J by 1 base, leaving 15 bases between them. This CDR3 is built from 15 residues. In germline, CDR1 is SGHTA, CDR2 FQGNSA. As DNA, the CDR3 is TGTGCCAGCGAATGGGGGGGTCAGAGCAATCAGCCCCAGCATTTT. Protein: CASEWGGQSNQPQHF.

The CDR3 here is CSARDPANTEAFF. CDR3 sequence (DNA): TGCAGTGCTAGAGATCCAGCGAACACTGAAGCTTTCTTT. V and J are TRBV20-1 and TRBJ1-1; no clear D. The CDR3 spans 13 residues. The germline V gene has CDR1 DFQATT and CDR2 SNEGSKA (reference sequence). With 0 bases removed from V and 1 base from J, the gap between germline ends came to 6 bases.

This clonotype was detected many times. The J gene is TRBJ1-1, the V gene TRBV7-8, with D maybe TRBD1 (5 bases). Germline CDR1 is SGHVS and CDR2 is FQNEAQ. The length of the CDR3 is 13 residues. The germline V and J ends were trimmed by 5 bases and 7 bases, with 14 bases remaining between them. CDR3 in amino acids: CASSPMPGDEAFF. CDR3 in DNA: TGTGCCAGCAGCCCCATGCCGGGGGATGAAGCTTTCTTT.

This clonotype was picked up many times. The chain employs TRBV28 and TRBJ1-5; D is uncertain. This CDR3 is built from 12 residues. Trimming pared 6 bases from V and 6 bases from J, leaving 9 bases between. Germline V gene lookup returns CDR1 MDHEN and CDR2 SYDVKM. Here the CDR3 reads CASSSLPQPQHF. The CDR3 DNA reads TGTGCCAGCAGCTCGCTACCTCAGCCCCAGCATTTT.

This clonotype appeared a few times. The chain has TRBV4-2 and TRBJ1-1, with D possibly being TRBD1 (5 bases). V shed 0 bases and J shed 6 bases, with 11 bases lying between them. The CDR3 loop spans 14 amino acids. The germline V gene has CDR1 LGHNA and CDR2 YNFKEQ. The CDR3 sequence is CASSQELQAAEAFF. CDR3 in DNA: TGTGCCAGCAGCCAAGAATTACAGGCCGCTGAAGCTTTCTTT.

At least ten counts were recorded for this clonotype. DNA for the CDR3: TGTGCCAGCAGCTTAGTTGGTCTAGCGGGAAACAATGAGCAGTTCTTC. Translation gives CASSLVGLAGNNEQFF. The genes are TRBV7-2 and TRBJ2-1; 9 bases align to TRBD2. This CDR3 is built from 16 residues. V trimming: 1 base; J trimming: 5 bases; junction bases outside the gene matches: 6. From germline, CDR1 is SGHTA and CDR2 FQGNSA.